This TCR beta chain stems from a study of T-cell memory formation after mild COVID-19. This CDR3 has 12 amino acids. The germline CDR1 and CDR2 sequences are WSHSY and SAAADI. V was pared by 8 bases and J by 2 bases, with 10 bases between. Each CDR3 protein gets one entry after TCRdb re-called the 5' RACE reads with MiXCR. The sample has 300,000 to 400,000 distinct CDR3 sequences; more than 15% are singletons. The TCR was taken from a man between 18 and 35 years old who had mild COVID-19 (a few samples of this study predate the infection). Cell type and time point are not known. Sequenced: PBMCs or a T cell subset sorted from them (not recorded which). This chain joins TRBV10-2 and TRBJ2-7; no clear D gene. CDR3 sequence: CASRGFPYEQYF. The CDR3 nucleotides read TGCGCCAGCCGAGGTTTTCCCTACGAGCAGTACTTC.